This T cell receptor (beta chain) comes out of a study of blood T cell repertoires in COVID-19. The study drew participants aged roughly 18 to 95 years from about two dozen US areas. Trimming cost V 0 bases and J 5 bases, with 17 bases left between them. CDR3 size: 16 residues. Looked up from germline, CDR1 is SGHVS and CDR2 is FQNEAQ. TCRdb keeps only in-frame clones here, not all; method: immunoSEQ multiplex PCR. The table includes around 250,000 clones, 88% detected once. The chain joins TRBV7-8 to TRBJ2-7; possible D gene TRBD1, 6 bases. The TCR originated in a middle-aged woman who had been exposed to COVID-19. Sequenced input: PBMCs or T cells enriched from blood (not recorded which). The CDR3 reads CASSLAAGTRGNEQYF. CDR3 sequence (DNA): TGTGCCAGCAGCTTAGCGGCCGGGACACGAGGCAACGAGCAGTACTTC.